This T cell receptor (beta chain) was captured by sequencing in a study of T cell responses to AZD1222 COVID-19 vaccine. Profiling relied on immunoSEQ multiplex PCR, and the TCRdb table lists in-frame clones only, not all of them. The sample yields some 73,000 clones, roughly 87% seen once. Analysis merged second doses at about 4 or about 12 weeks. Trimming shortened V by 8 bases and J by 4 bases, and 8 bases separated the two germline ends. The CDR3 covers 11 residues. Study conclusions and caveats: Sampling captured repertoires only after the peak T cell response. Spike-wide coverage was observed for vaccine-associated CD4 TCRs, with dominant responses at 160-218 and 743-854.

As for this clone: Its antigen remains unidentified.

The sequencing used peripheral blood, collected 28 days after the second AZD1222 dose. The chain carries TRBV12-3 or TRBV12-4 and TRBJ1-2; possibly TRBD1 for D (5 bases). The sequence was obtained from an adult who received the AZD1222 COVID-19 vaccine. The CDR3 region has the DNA TGTGCCAGCGGCCAGGGCTATGGCTACACCTTC. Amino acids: CASGQGYGYTF.